This T cell receptor (beta chain) emerged from a study of response to subunit inactivated influenza vaccine. The study, taken as a whole, reports: Seasonal influenza vaccination, on each occasion, was suggested by the authors to recruit few new T cells.

One entry per CDR3 protein, called by TCRdb with MiXCR from the RT-PCR reads. The sample includes around 180,000 distinct CDR3 sequences, approximately 8.7% of them seen just once. This clonotype was detected only a few times. Its target is unknown. Germline V gene lookup returns CDR1 MNHEY and CDR2 SMNVEV (reference sequence). Trimming took 11 bases from V and 6 from J, leaving 19 bases between them. This CDR3 is 13 amino acids long. The chain joins TRBV27 to TRBJ2-5, with D perhaps matching TRBD1 or TRBD2 (5 bases each). This sequence originates from a man aged 50 to 60 who received an inactivated influenza vaccine. Sequences were derived from non-naive T cells sorted from PBMCs, sampled on the day of vaccination. The CDR3 spells CASSTRGRQTQYF. The CDR3 coding sequence is TGTGCCTCCTCGACGAGGGGTAGGCAGACCCAGTACTTC.